A single sample is the source of the 27 T cell receptor beta chains below, sequenced in a study of cytomegalovirus exposure and HLA in healthy donors. The repertoire was sequenced with immunoSEQ multiplex PCR; TCRdb's copy has only in-frame clones and lacks some. The sample holds 160,000 or so clones, around nine tenths seen once. Sequencing was carried out using PBMCs. Source of these receptors: a man between 18 and 35 years old in good health and CMV-seropositive.

This clone was recorded once. The chain couples TRBV28 to TRBJ2-7; 7 bases line up with TRBD1. This CDR3 is built from 15 residues. CDR1 and CDR2 from the germline V gene are MDHEN and SYDVKM. The ends lost 5 bases at V and 4 bases at J; junction bases unmatched: 11. The CDR3 nucleotides are TGTGCCAGCAGTAAAGGGACAGTGGGGTCTTACGAGCAGTACTTC. Its protein is CASSKGTVGSYEQYF. Combining the CDR3 with reference TRBV28 and TRBJ2-7 gives the whole variable domain DVKVTQSSRYLVKRTGEKVFLECVQDMDHENMFWYRQDPGLGLRLIYFSYDVKMKEKGDIPEGYSVSREKKERFSLILESASTNQTSMYLCASSKGTVGSYEQYFGPGTRLTVT.

The J gene is TRBJ1-1, the V gene TRBV28, with a weak D call TRBD1 (6 bases). The V end lost 3 bases, the J end lost 0 bases, and 11 bases lay between the germline ends. This CDR3 is built from 15 residues. Germline-derived CDR1 and CDR2 are MDHEN and SYDVKM. The CDR3 DNA reads TGTGCCAGCAGTTTCATGGGGGCGATGAACACTGAAGCTTTCTTT. This sequence encodes CASSFMGAMNTEAFF.

The chain employs TRBV27 and TRBJ2-7, with 7 bases aligning to TRBD2. With V trimmed by 5 bases and J by 7 bases, 17 bases remained unmatched. CDR1 and CDR2 (germline): MNHEY, SMNVEV (reference sequence). The CDR3 contains 16 residues. CDR3 protein: CASSPIKGRDYGEQYF. In DNA, the CDR3 is TGTGCCAGCAGTCCTATAAAGGGACGGGACTACGGAGAGCAGTACTTC.

The chain recombines TRBV27 with TRBJ1-1; D is unclear. The V end lost 6 bases, the J end lost 1 base, and 3 bases lay between the germline ends. The CDR3 has 11 residues. The germline gives CDR1 MNHEY, CDR2 SMNVEV (reference sequence). The DNA of the CDR3 is TGTGCCAGCAGGCGGAACACTGAAGCTTTCTTT. This encodes CASRRNTEAFF.

The chain couples TRBV28 to TRBJ2-5; 7 positions agree with TRBD2. This CDR3 is 15 amino acids long. V shed 5 bases, J shed 1 base, and the junction held 7 bases outside the gene matches. CDR1 and CDR2 (germline): MDHEN, SYDVKM. The CDR3: CASSSGLEVQETQYF. The CDR3 DNA is TGTGCCAGCAGTAGTGGACTAGAGGTCCAAGAGACCCAGTACTTC.

Turning to this clone: At one of its ends the junction is not consistent with the germline gene, which may arise from a read error. The J gene is TRBJ2-3, the V gene TRBV2, with 9 positions matching TRBD2. Per germline, CDR1 SNHLY and CDR2 FYNNEI. This CDR3 spans 14 amino acids. The CDR3 DNA reads TGTGCCAGCAGTCAAGCGGGGGGTTCAGATACGCAGTATTTT. Translation gives CASSQAGGSDTQYF.

The CDR3 sequence is CASSLTRLAARTDTQYF. The CDR3 coding sequence is TGTGCCAGCAGCTTAACGAGACTAGCGGCCCGCACAGATACGCAGTATTTT. V usage is TRBV7-2 and J usage is TRBJ2-3; TRBD2 matches at 9 bases. The germline gives CDR1 SGHTA, CDR2 FQGNSA. The CDR3 contains 17 residues. With V trimmed by 2 bases and J by 1 base, 7 bases remained unmatched. Full variable domain (rest looked up from reference TRBV7-2 and TRBJ2-3): GAGVSQSPSNKVTEKGKDVELRCDPISGHTALYWYRQSLGQGLEFLIYFQGNSAPDKSGLPSDRFSAERTGGSVSTLTIQRTQQEDSAVYLCASSLTRLAARTDTQYFGPGTRLTVL.

The rearrangement uses TRBV28 and TRBJ2-5; D remains ambiguous. Trimming took 5 bases from V and 2 from J, leaving 12 bases between them. CDR3 length: 14 residues. Germline V gene sequence: CDR1 MDHEN, CDR2 SYDVKM. The CDR3 DNA reads TGTGCCAGCAGTCCCCGAACCGGGCAAGAGACCCAGTACTTC. It specifies CASSPRTGQETQYF.

This clone showed up just once. Here the CDR3 DNA reads TGTGCCAGCAGCTTTATGAGGGCTAATGAAGCTTTCTTT. It specifies CASSFMRANEAFF. V usage is TRBV11-2 and J usage is TRBJ1-1; D uncertain. Trimming stripped 3 bases from V and 7 bases from J, with 12 bases between. Germline V gene lookup returns CDR1 SGHAT and CDR2 FQNNGV. The CDR3 extends over 13 amino acids. Variable domain in full (rest from reference TRBV11-2 and TRBJ1-1): EAGVAQSPRYKIIEKRQSVAFWCNPISGHATLYWYQQILGQGPKLLIQFQNNGVVDDSQLPKDRFSAERLKGVDSTLKIQPAKLEDSAVYLCASSFMRANEAFFGQGTRLTVV.

Written as DNA, the CDR3 is TGCGCCAGCAGCCAAAGGATCGGGGGGCTACGTGAAGCTTTCTTT. Amino acid sequence: CASSQRIGGLREAFF. The chain carries TRBV4-3 and TRBJ1-1, with TRBD1 as a possible D gene (6 bases). Trimming removed 2 bases from V and 7 bases from J, with 17 bases in between. This CDR3 has 15 residues. The V gene's germline CDR1 is LGHNA and CDR2 YSLEER.

The chain recombines TRBV19 with TRBJ2-7; 8 positions match TRBD1. CDR3 size: 15 residues. J gave up 6 bases and V 3 bases, and 10 bases lay outside the gene matches. Germline V gene lookup returns CDR1 LNHDA and CDR2 SQIVND (reference sequence). CDR3: CASSMVGTGTSEQYF. In nucleotides, the CDR3 is TGTGCCAGTAGTATGGTCGGGACAGGCACATCCGAGCAGTACTTC. Complete variable domain (other parts from reference TRBV19 and TRBJ2-7): DGGITQSPKYLFRKEGQNVTLSCEQNLNHDAMYWYRQDPGQGLRLIYYSQIVNDFQKGDIAEGYSVSREKKESFPLTVTSAQKNPTAFYLCASSMVGTGTSEQYFGPGTRLTVT.

This rearrangement joins TRBV9 to TRBJ2-3; TRBD2 matches at 9 bases. CDR3 size: 16 residues. CDR1 is SGDLS and CDR2 is YYNGEE in the germline V gene. V trimming: 4 bases; J trimming: 0 bases; junction bases outside the gene matches: 6. CDR3 in DNA: TGTGCCAGCAGCCCTCTAGCGGGACAGAGCACAGATACGCAGTATTTT. This translates into CASSPLAGQSTDTQYF.

V usage is TRBV2 and J usage is TRBJ2-7, with D possibly matching TRBD2 (6 bases). The CDR3 covers 11 residues. The V end was cut by 4 bases, the J end by 9 bases, with 10 bases between. Per the germline V gene, CDR1 is SNHLY and CDR2 is FYNNEI. CDR3: CASSAGGPQYF. The CDR3 nucleotides are TGTGCCAGCAGTGCCGGAGGGCCGCAGTACTTC.

In regard to this clone: A read error may account for a junction end that differs from germline. J is TRBJ2-5 and V is TRBV7-2; D is possibly TRBD2 (5 bases). The CDR3 covers 13 residues. The germline V gene has CDR1 SGHTA and CDR2 FQGNSA. The CDR3 protein is CASSLDGEEAQYF. Here the CDR3 DNA reads TGTGCCAGCAGCTTAGACGGGGAAGAGGCCCAGTACTTC.

The chain recombines TRBV7-3 with TRBJ2-2, with D possibly TRBD2 on 6 matching bases. Trimming shortened V by 5 bases and J by 6 bases, and 16 bases separated the two germline ends. This CDR3 contains 15 residues. Germline values: CDR1 SGHTA, CDR2 FQGTGA. The CDR3 DNA is TGTGCCAGCAGCAGCCGGGACTCCCCACCCGGGGAGCTGTTTTTT. Its translation is CASSSRDSPPGELFF.

This rearrangement joins TRBV19 to TRBJ2-2; unclear D gene. This CDR3 has 13 amino acids. Germline loops: CDR1 LNHDA, CDR2 SQIVND (reference sequence). The V end was cut by 6 bases, the J end by 7 bases, with 12 bases between. In nucleotides, the CDR3 is TGTGCCAGTAGAAAGCCCTTTGGCGGGGAGCTGTTTTTT. It is translated as CASRKPFGGELFF.

This clone was seen just once. The chain employs TRBV4-2 and TRBJ2-7; possible D gene TRBD1, 5 bases. This CDR3 comprises 13 residues. CDR1 is LGHNA and CDR2 is YNFKEQ in the germline V gene. The V end was cut by 4 bases, the J end by 3 bases, with 10 bases between. This CDR3 reads CASSPDSFYEQYF. The CDR3 nucleotides are TGTGCCAGCAGCCCTGACAGTTTCTACGAGCAGTACTTC.

The chain combines TRBV30 with TRBJ2-2, with D perhaps matching TRBD1 (6 bases). The germline CDR1 and CDR2 sequences are GTSNPN and SVGIG (reference sequence). The germline V and J ends were trimmed by 1 base and 0 bases, with 12 bases remaining between them. This CDR3 has 16 amino acids. The CDR3 region has the DNA TGTGCCTGGAGTGCCTTCGAGGGGGCGAACACCGGGGAGCTGTTTTTT. This gives the protein CAWSAFEGANTGELFF.

This clone was detected only once. J is TRBJ2-1 and V is TRBV28; 7 bases match TRBD2. This CDR3 comprises 13 residues. The V and J ends lost 5 bases and 8 bases, in that order; junction bases with no gene match: 6. Germline loops: CDR1 MDHEN, CDR2 SYDVKM. In DNA, the CDR3 is TGTGCCAGCAGTCTAAACGGGGGGTATGAGCAGTTCTTC. Its translation is CASSLNGGYEQFF.

The J gene is TRBJ1-1, the V gene TRBV2, with a weak D call TRBD1 (6 bases). Trimming removed 6 bases at V and 4 bases at J, with 6 bases between. The germline CDR1 and CDR2 sequences are SNHLY and FYNNEI. The CDR3 has 11 residues. The CDR3 coding sequence is TGTGCCAGCAGACAGGGCACTGAAGCTTTCTTT. Translated: CASRQGTEAFF.

The rearrangement links TRBV7-9 to TRBJ1-1; D remains unclear. The germline gives CDR1 SEHNR, CDR2 FQNEAQ (reference sequence). The length of the CDR3 is 15 residues. The germline V and J ends were trimmed by 0 bases and 2 bases, with 10 bases remaining between them. CDR3 nucleotides: TGTGCCAGCAGCTTAGCCGGCCGGGGAAACACTGAAGCTTTCTTT. Its protein product is CASSLAGRGNTEAFF.

This clone was found a few times. The chain couples TRBV9 to TRBJ2-2; D possibly corresponds to TRBD1 (6 bases). The CDR3 runs to 13 residues. The V end was cut by 3 bases, the J end by 5 bases, with 8 bases between. Germline-derived CDR1 and CDR2 are SGDLS and YYNGEE. CDR3 sequence: CASSDGQTGELFF. For the CDR3, the DNA is TGTGCCAGCAGCGACGGACAGACCGGGGAGCTGTTTTTT. Using reference TRBV9 and TRBJ2-2 for the parts outside the CDR3, the full variable domain is DSGVTQTPKHLITATGQRVTLRCSPRSGDLSVYWYQQSLDQGLQFLIQYYNGEERAKGNILERFSAQQFPDLHSELNLSSLELGDSALYFCASSDGQTGELFFGEGSRLTVL.

This sequence joins TRBV9 and TRBJ2-2, with 11 bases lining up with TRBD2. The CDR3 extends over 16 amino acids. V was clipped by 4 bases and J by 4 bases; unmatched bases: 6. Germline V gene sequence: CDR1 SGDLS, CDR2 YYNGEE. Here the CDR3 DNA reads TGTGCCAGCAGCACGTCTAGCGGGGGGCCCACCGGGGAGCTGTTTTTT. It specifies CASSTSSGGPTGELFF.

The V and J genes are TRBV2 and TRBJ2-7; 9 nucleotides match TRBD2. Germline V gene sequence: CDR1 SNHLY, CDR2 FYNNEI. J was trimmed by 6 bases and V by 8 bases; bases with no gene match: 11. CDR3 length equals 14 residues. Written as DNA, the CDR3 is TGTGCCAGCCAGACGGGGGGACTAGCCGTCGAGCAGTACTTC. It yields the protein CASQTGGLAVEQYF.

The chain recombines TRBV9 with TRBJ1-2, with 12 bases lining up with TRBD1. Germline loops: CDR1 SGDLS, CDR2 YYNGEE. The V and J ends lost 4 bases and 3 bases, in that order; junction bases with no gene match: 7. This CDR3 is 16 amino acids long. The CDR3 bases are TGTGCCAGCAGCTCCGGGGGGACAGGGGGCCACTATGGCTACACCTTC. Translation gives CASSSGGTGGHYGYTF.

V usage is TRBV6-6 and J usage is TRBJ1-1, with 9 positions matching TRBD1. Germline V gene lookup returns CDR1 MNHNY and CDR2 SVGAGI (reference sequence). The CDR3 consists of 16 residues. J lost 7 bases, V lost 0 bases, and 9 bases had no gene match. The CDR3 bases are TGTGCCAGCAGTTACTCCCGGACAGGGGCTGACAGTGAAGCTTTCTTT. Protein sequence: CASSYSRTGADSEAFF.

As to this clone: The junction and the germline gene differ at one end; a read error may be behind it. The CDR3 DNA sequence: TGTGCCATCAGTGAGTCGAGGGGGGGACAGGGAACCTTC. Translated, it gives CAISESRGGQGTF. J is TRBJ2-7 and V is TRBV10-3, with 9 bases matching TRBD1. The CDR3 consists of 13 residues. Germline CDR1 is ENHRY and CDR2 is SYGVKD.